The present entry profiles one T cell receptor (beta chain) with its context. After removal of 7 bases from V and 2 bases from J, the junction contained 3 bases not matched to a gene. The CDR3 runs to 13 residues. The germline V gene has CDR1 MNHEY and CDR2 SMNVEV (reference sequence). The data were obtained in a study of blood T cell repertoires in COVID-19. TCRdb's copy holds only in-frame clones and misses some; the assay was immunoSEQ multiplex PCR. The sample holds 360,000 or so clones, roughly 86% seen once. Sequencing input: PBMCs or T cells enriched from blood (not recorded which). The sequence was collected from a woman in her 30s who had recovered from COVID-19. The chain has TRBV27 and TRBJ2-5; 8 nucleotides match TRBD1. The CDR3, as DNA: TGTGCCAGCACGTGGACAGGGCAAGAGACCCAGTACTTC. Amino acids: CASTWTGQETQYF.